Listed here are 16 T cell receptor beta chains from one sample, sequenced in a study of cytotoxic CD8 clonotypes in ibrutinib-treated CLL. The assay was immunoSEQ multiplex PCR, and TCRdb's table has in-frame clones only and misses some. The sample has 200,000 to 250,000 clones; roughly three quarters are singletons. The source was PBMCs, collected after 12 months of ibrutinib treatment. Every receptor here comes from a human donor with chronic lymphocytic leukemia.

The chain has TRBV7-9 and TRBJ2-5; D gene unclear. The CDR3 spans 12 residues. V was shortened by 5 bases and J by 4 bases, with 8 bases between the two germline ends. The germline gives CDR1 SEHNR, CDR2 FQNEAQ (reference sequence). The CDR3 region is CASSQTVETQYF. Written as DNA, the CDR3 is TGTGCCAGCAGCCAGACGGTAGAGACCCAGTACTTC. Variable domain in full (rest from reference TRBV7-9 and TRBJ2-5): DTGVSQNPRHKITKRGQNVTFRCDPISEHNRLYWYRQTLGQGPEFLTYFQNEAQLEKSRLLSDRFSAERPKGSFSTLEIQRTEQGDSAMYLCASSQTVETQYFGPGTRLLVL.

The CDR3 sequence: CASSYGRSSSYEQYF. Written as DNA, the CDR3 is TGTGCCAGCAGTTACGGCAGGTCGAGCTCCTACGAGCAGTACTTC. V is TRBV6-5 and J is TRBJ2-7; the D is unclear. Germline V lookup: CDR1 MNHEY, CDR2 SVGAGI. V was trimmed by 2 bases and J by 0 bases, leaving 11 bases between them. This CDR3 region has 15 residues.

The V call is TRBV5-1, the J call TRBJ2-2, with a weak D call TRBD1 (5 bases). The CDR3 spans 15 residues. Germline CDR1 reads SGHRS; CDR2 reads YFSETQ. V was trimmed by 6 bases and J by 5 bases, leaving 17 bases between them. The CDR3 region is CASNVRGSGTGELFF. CDR3 nucleotide sequence: TGCGCCAGCAACGTAAGGGGCTCAGGGACCGGGGAGCTGTTTTTT.

This clone was detected only a few times. The chain links TRBV5-6 to TRBJ2-7; either TRBD1 or TRBD2 may supply D (6 bases each). The V end lost 2 bases, the J end lost 5 bases, and 11 bases lay between the germline ends. The germline CDR1 and CDR2 sequences are SGHDT and YYEEEE. The CDR3 runs to 13 residues. The CDR3 bases are TGTGCCAGCAGCTTCTTAGGGGGGAACGAGCAGTACTTC. Its protein is CASSFLGGNEQYF. The full variable domain, with the rest looked up from reference TRBV5-6 and TRBJ2-7, is DAGVTQSPTHLIKTRGQQVTLRCSPKSGHDTVSWYQQALGQGPQFIFQYYEEEERQRGNFPDRFSGHQFPNYSSELNVNALLLGDSALYLCASSFLGGNEQYFGPGTRLTVT.

The chain recombines TRBV25-1 with TRBJ2-5, with 8 bases lining up with TRBD1. The CDR3 is 15 residues long. V lost 6 bases, J lost 3 bases, and 9 bases stayed unmatched. Looked up from germline, CDR1 is MGHDK and CDR2 is SYGVNS. As DNA, the CDR3 is TGTGCCAGCAGGTGGGGGGAGACAGGGGAAGAGACCCAGTACTTC. It is translated as CASRWGETGEETQYF. Using reference TRBV25-1 and TRBJ2-5 for the parts outside the CDR3, the full variable domain is EADIYQTPRYLVIGTGKKITLECSQTMGHDKMYWYQQDPGMELHLIHYSYGVNSTEKGDLSSESTVSRIRTEHFPLTLESARPSHTSQYLCASRWGETGEETQYFGPGTRLLVL.

This chain joins TRBV9 and TRBJ2-5, with TRBD2 identical over 9 bases. V dropped 6 bases and J dropped 1; count of bases not matched to a gene: 4. This CDR3 is built from 14 residues. The germline V gene has CDR1 SGDLS and CDR2 YYNGEE. The CDR3 protein is CASNAGGAQETQYF. DNA for the CDR3: TGTGCCAGCAATGCGGGGGGGGCCCAAGAGACCCAGTACTTC.

The chain employs TRBV4-1 and TRBJ2-2, with 7 positions matching TRBD2. This CDR3 comprises 16 residues. CDR1 is MGHRA and CDR2 is YSYEKL in the germline V gene. V dropped 6 bases and J dropped 7; count of bases not matched to a gene: 14. CDR3 residues: CASSPIGGLGGGELFF. As DNA, the CDR3 is TGCGCCAGCAGTCCCATCGGGGGGTTGGGTGGCGGGGAGCTGTTTTTT.

The rearrangement joins TRBV4-2 to TRBJ1-2; 8 bases map to TRBD1. The CDR3 contains 15 residues. The germline V gene encodes CDR1 LGHNA and CDR2 YNFKEQ. After removal of 3 bases from V and 7 bases from J, the junction contained 10 bases not matched to a gene. CDR3 DNA: TGTGCCAGCAGCCAGGAAGACAGGGGAGGGGTTGGCTACACCTTC. This sequence encodes CASSQEDRGGVGYTF.

The chain couples TRBV7-9 to TRBJ1-1; TRBD1 is a possible D gene (5 bases). CDR1 is SEHNR and CDR2 is FQNEAQ in the germline V gene (reference sequence). Trimming shortened V by 2 bases and J by 0 bases, and 10 bases separated the two germline ends. CDR3 length equals 15 residues. The CDR3 coding sequence is TGTGCCAGCAGCTTACTCCGGGGGATGAACACTGAAGCTTTCTTT. It is translated as CASSLLRGMNTEAFF.

V gene TRBV5-4 combines with J gene TRBJ1-2, with 11 positions matching TRBD1. V shed 4 bases, J shed 5 bases, and the junction held 7 bases outside the gene matches. CDR3 length: 15 residues. CDR1 SGHNT and CDR2 YYREEE come from the germline V gene (reference sequence). CDR3 DNA: TGTGCCAGCAGCCCCCGGACAGGGGGCGTGTATGGCTACACCTTC. This gives the protein CASSPRTGGVYGYTF. The variable domain in full, with the rest retrieved from reference TRBV5-4 and TRBJ1-2, is ETGVTQSPTHLIKTRGQQVTLRCSSQSGHNTVSWYQQALGQGPQFIFQYYREEENGRGNFPPRFSGLQFPNYSSELNVNALELDDSALYLCASSPRTGGVYGYTFGSGTRLTVV.

The genes are TRBV4-1 and TRBJ2-3, with TRBD2 matching 11 bases. The CDR3 runs 18 residues. The germline CDR1 and CDR2 sequences are MGHRA and YSYEKL. V shed 1 base, J shed 1 base, and the junction held 7 bases outside the gene matches. This CDR3 is CASSQGAMTSGGTDTQYF. The CDR3 bases are TGCGCCAGCAGCCAAGGGGCGATGACTAGCGGGGGCACAGATACGCAGTATTTT.

The chain has TRBV6-5 and TRBJ2-7; no reliable D call. V was pared by 4 bases and J by 0 bases, with 16 bases between. This CDR3 is built from 16 residues. Germline CDR1 is MNHEY and CDR2 is SVGAGI. This CDR3 is CASSFAGPLNSYEQYF. The CDR3 DNA reads TGTGCCAGCAGTTTCGCCGGACCACTGAACTCCTACGAGCAGTACTTC.

This clone has only one observation. Other nucleotide sequences from this sample produce the same CDR3. The V and J genes are TRBV6-1 and TRBJ2-7, with D hard to call. Looked up from germline, CDR1 is MNHNS and CDR2 is SASEGT. The ends were cut back, 7 bases at V and 4 bases at J, with 5 bases in the middle. The CDR3 is made up of 10 amino acids. DNA for the CDR3: TGTGCCAGCATGAGGTACGAGCAGTACTTC. Amino acid sequence: CASMRYEQYF.

This chain joins TRBV5-1 and TRBJ2-1; 9 bases are shared with TRBD2. Germline V gene sequence: CDR1 SGHRS, CDR2 YFSETQ. This CDR3 is 15 amino acids long. Germline trimming cut 3 bases from V and 4 bases from J; bases unmatched to any gene: 5. The CDR3, as DNA: TGCGCCAGCAGCTCGCTAGCGGGGCAGTACAATGAGCAGTTCTTC. It encodes CASSSLAGQYNEQFF.

The chain combines TRBV29-1 with TRBJ2-1; tentatively, D is TRBD1 (5 bases). The V gene's germline CDR1 is SQVTM and CDR2 ANQGSEA. The V gene lost 7 bases and the J gene lost 3 bases, with 13 bases spanning the gap. This CDR3 has 13 residues. For the CDR3, the DNA is TGCAGCGCCTCTGGGCAGGGCTACAATGAGCAGTTCTTC. Residues: CSASGQGYNEQFF.

This rearrangement joins TRBV10-3 to TRBJ2-1; TRBD2 agrees at 9 bases. In germline, CDR1 is ENHRY, CDR2 SYGVKD. This CDR3 spans 14 amino acids. The ends lost 5 bases at V and 14 bases at J; junction bases unmatched: 13. The CDR3 region is CAISTVREGGSEFF. The CDR3 DNA reads as TGTGCCATCAGTACGGTGCGGGAGGGTGGGTCGGAGTTCTTC.